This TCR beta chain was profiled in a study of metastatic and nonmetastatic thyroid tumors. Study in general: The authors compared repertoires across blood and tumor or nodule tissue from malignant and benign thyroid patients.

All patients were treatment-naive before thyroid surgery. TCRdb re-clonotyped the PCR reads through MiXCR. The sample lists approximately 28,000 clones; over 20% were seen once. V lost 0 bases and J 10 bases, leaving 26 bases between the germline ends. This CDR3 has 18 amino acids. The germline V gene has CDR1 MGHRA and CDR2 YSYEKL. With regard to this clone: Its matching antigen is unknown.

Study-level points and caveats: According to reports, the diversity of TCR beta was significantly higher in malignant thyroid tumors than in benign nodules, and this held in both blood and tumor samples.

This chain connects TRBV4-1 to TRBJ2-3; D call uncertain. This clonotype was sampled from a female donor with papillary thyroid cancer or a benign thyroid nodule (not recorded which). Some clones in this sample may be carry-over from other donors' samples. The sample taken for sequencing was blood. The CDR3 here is CASSQDWSRDLLNSSQYF. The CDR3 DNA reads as TGCGCCAGCAGCCAAGATTGGAGTAGGGATCTTCTTAATTCTTCGCAGTATTTT.